The text below deals with one T cell receptor beta chain. This sample is drawn from a study of shared clonotypes between healthy human individuals. The repertoire was sequenced with immunoSEQ multiplex PCR; TCRdb's copy has only in-frame clones and lacks some. The data hold some 2,400,000 clones, with under 97% observed a single time. V shed 3 bases and J shed 2 bases, with 18 bases lying between them. The germline CDR1 and CDR2 sequences are SGDLS and YYNGEE. The CDR3 spans 16 residues. Sequenced: naive CD4+ T cells sorted from blood. This sample's subset: CD45RA+ positively selected. The chain links TRBV9 to TRBJ2-7; possibly TRBD1 or TRBD2 for D (5 bases each). This sequence was found in a man younger than 35 in good health. The CDR3 DNA is TGTGCCAGCAGCGCAGAGGGACGGCGGCCCCCCTACGAGCAGTACTTC. Its translation: CASSAEGRRPPYEQYF.